This T cell receptor beta chain was sequenced during a study of CD8 T cells in ankylosing spondylitis. Details on this clonotype: The antigen is not known.

Study-wide findings and caveats: CD8+ cells made up the disease-linked clones, which were relatively rare in peripheral blood. One TCR beta motif, made up of roughly eight highly homologous variants, appeared characteristic of ankylosing spondylitis blood.

Quantitative 5'-RACE was performed with molecular barcodes, and it yielded the TCR beta libraries. TCRdb recomputed calls from the 5' RACE reads with MiXCR, one row per CDR3 protein. The sample contains about 500,000 distinct CDR3 sequences, about an eighth of which appear only once. The germline V gene has CDR1 SGHAT and CDR2 FQNNGV. The ends were cut back, 8 bases at V and 1 base at J, with 32 bases in the middle. There are 20 residues in the CDR3. V gene TRBV11-2 combines with J gene TRBJ1-1, with D perhaps matching TRBD1 (6 bases). Specimen: blood, either unsorted or a sorted T cell fraction (not recorded which). The TCR comes from a male donor with ankylosing spondylitis. CDR3 loop: CASRSWSSPSGQLKNTEAFF. CDR3 DNA: TGTGCCAGCCGAAGCTGGTCATCTCCAAGCGGACAGTTGAAGAACACTGAAGCTTTCTTT.